The sequence of this T cell receptor beta chain was determined in a study of blood T cell repertoires in COVID-19. Study overall: PBMCs, B-cell-depleted T cells, or T cells provided the cDNA or gDNA that made up the material.

Unmatched junction bases numbered 6, after V lost 5 bases and J lost 8 bases. The CDR3 has 13 residues. CDR1 and CDR2 (germline): SNHLY, FYNNEI. The assay was immunoSEQ multiplex PCR, and TCRdb's table has in-frame clones only and misses some. The sample carries 250,000 to 350,000 clones, about nine tenths recorded once. The specimen was peripheral blood. The chain is built from TRBV2 and TRBJ1-2, with 9 nucleotides matching TRBD1. The TCR was taken from a woman aged 40 to 49 who had recovered from COVID-19. The CDR3 region has the DNA TGTGCCAGCAGTACACAGGGGGCGCGGGGCTACACCTTC. It specifies CASSTQGARGYTF.